One sample yielded the 3 T cell receptor beta chains listed below, sequenced in a study of patients and donors after allogeneic stem cell transplantation. TCRdb independently ran MiXCR on the RT-PCR reads; one entry per CDR3 protein. This table holds 400,000 to 500,000 distinct CDR3 sequences, 16% found once. The sample consisted of blood, either unsorted or a sorted T cell fraction (not recorded which). The receptors were gathered from a human donor who was either an allogeneic HSCT recipient or a stem cell or donor lymphocyte infusion donor (not recorded which). It is not recorded whose cells these are; they may come from a transplant donor.

This clonotype came up many times. CDR3 DNA sequence: TGTGCCAGCAGCTGGTATATGAACACTGAAGCTTTCTTT. The encoded protein is CASSWYMNTEAFF. The V and J genes are TRBV7-2 and TRBJ1-1; D is unresolved. The CDR3 length is 13 residues. V dropped 4 bases and J dropped 0 bases, with 6 bases sitting between them. Germline-derived CDR1 and CDR2 are SGHTA and FQGNSA.

This clonotype was counted at least ten times. V gene TRBV28 combines with J gene TRBJ2-5; possibly TRBD1 or TRBD2 for D (5 bases each). The germline V and J ends were trimmed by 6 bases and 2 bases, with 19 bases remaining between them. Germline values: CDR1 MDHEN, CDR2 SYDVKM. The CDR3 consists of 16 residues. CDR3 amino acids: CASSFAFGTDQETQYF. The DNA for the CDR3 is TGTGCCAGCAGCTTCGCTTTCGGGACGGATCAAGAGACCCAGTACTTC.

The chain carries TRBV7-2 and TRBJ2-1; D is perhaps TRBD2 (6 bases). V shed 3 bases and J shed 6 bases, with 12 bases lying between them. Germline V gives CDR1 SGHTA, CDR2 FQGNSA. The CDR3 runs to 14 residues. The CDR3 region has the DNA TGTGCCAGCAGCTTTGGCGGGGTAATCAATGAGCAGTTCTTC. It codes for CASSFGGVINEQFF.